This TCR beta chain was obtained from a study of graft-versus-host responses after intestinal transplantation. For the study at large: Multivisceral, liver-intestinal, or isolated intestinal grafts went to recipients. The recipients all started with anti-thymocyte globulin induction and then took tacrolimus and steroids for 3 to 4 years.

Once graft tissue had been processed, intraepithelial and lamina propria lymphocytes were released. Assay used: immunoSEQ multiplex PCR; TCRdb lists only in-frame clones, some missing. This sample has some 66,000 clones, with around 86% found just once. Trimming cost V 0 bases and J 6 bases, with 11 bases left between them. The CDR3 totals 14 residues. The germline V gene encodes CDR1 MNHEY and CDR2 SVGAGI. General study points: Graft-donor T cell macrochimerism coincided with high graft-versus-host to host-versus-graft clonal ratios in allografts.

As concerns this clone: The antigen remains undetermined.

This receptor was identified in a human patient who received an intestinal transplant, so some T cells may come from the graft donor. The material was ileum tissue, obtained around 350 days after transplant. The chain has TRBV6-5 and TRBJ1-2; no firm D call. CDR3: CASSYSTRVHGYTF. Written as DNA, the CDR3 is TGTGCCAGCAGTTACTCGACGAGGGTTCATGGCTACACCTTC.